The entry below describes one TCR beta chain. It was with 60 Vbeta and 13 Jbeta primers that the PCR ran. Sequencing used immunoSEQ multiplex PCR; TCRdb keeps in-frame clones, though not all of them. The sample shows more than 95,000 clones, over 70% of them seen only once. The sample is drawn from a study of cytomegalovirus exposure and HLA in healthy donors. CDR3 length equals 14 residues. With V trimmed by 6 bases and J by 4 bases, 11 bases remained unmatched. Germline assignment: CDR1 SQVTM and CDR2 ANQGSEA. The chain combines TRBV29-1 with TRBJ2-5; 7 bases match TRBD1. The sample was PBMCs. The clonotype comes from a woman in her forties or fifties in good health and CMV-seropositive. The CDR3 loop reads CSVSPGQLRETQYF. CDR3 DNA: TGCAGCGTCTCTCCGGGACAGCTTAGAGAGACCCAGTACTTC.